The present TCR beta chain was sequenced within a study of post-analysis software for immune sequencing data. Study observations and caveats: TRBV5-6, TRBV5-1 and TRBV20-1 were among four to six TRBV segments more frequent in patients than controls.

Unique molecular identifiers were present in the TCR beta cDNA libraries. TCRdb reprocessed the PCR reads with MiXCR, giving one entry per CDR3 protein. The repertoire holds more than 500,000 distinct CDR3 sequences, with about a third as singletons. This CDR3 contains 13 residues. The V gene's germline CDR1 is DFQATT and CDR2 SNEGSKA (reference sequence). Trimming cost V 4 bases and J 10 bases, with 17 bases left between them. This clonotype was counted between two and nine times. Its cognate antigen is unknown. The source is a girl younger than 18 with multiple sclerosis. This chain joins TRBV20-1 and TRBJ2-1, with a possible D match to TRBD2 (5 bases). The sample comprised blood. Written as DNA, the CDR3 is TGCAGTGCTACGTACTGGACTGTCGACGAGCAGTTCTTC. Protein product: CSATYWTVDEQFF.